The text below deals with one TCR beta chain. Its target is unknown. The CDR3 sequence is 14 residues long. Germline CDR1 reads GTSNPN; CDR2 reads SVGIG (reference sequence). V gave up 3 bases and J gave up 5 bases, with 13 bases separating them. TCRdb reanalysed the reads using MiXCR and keeps one entry per CDR3 protein. This sample has roughly 71,000 distinct CDR3 sequences, with around 60% found just once. This sample was included in a study of type 1 regulatory T cells. The receptor's source is a human donor in good health. This sequence joins TRBV30 and TRBJ1-4, with unresolved D. The sequenced material came from cultured T cells, either the whole culture or a sorted T cell fraction (not recorded which). The subset here: Tr1-enriched cell product generated in vitro against host alloantigens. The CDR3 sequence: CAWRGLIANEKLFF. The CDR3 bases are TGTGCCTGGAGGGGATTAATAGCAAATGAAAAACTGTTTTTT.